Listed here are 6 T cell receptor beta chains from one sample, sequenced in a study of cytomegalovirus exposure and HLA in healthy donors. PCR involved 60 Vbeta and 13 Jbeta primers. Produced via immunoSEQ multiplex PCR; TCRdb's table is partial and in-frame only. The data contain 110,000 to 150,000 clones, 79% of them singletons. The material sequenced was PBMCs. The receptor set was obtained from a female donor in good health and CMV-seronegative.

The chain links TRBV7-3 to TRBJ2-1; 9 bases fit TRBD2. CDR1 and CDR2 from the germline V gene are SGHTA and FQGTGA. The CDR3 runs to 14 residues. J lost 5 bases, V lost 5 bases, and 4 bases had no gene match. The CDR3 loop is CASSLQRGDNEQFF. The CDR3 nucleotides are TGTGCCAGCAGCCTCCAGCGGGGGGACAATGAGCAGTTCTTC.

The chain uses TRBV7-2 and TRBJ2-7, with a tentative D call TRBD2 (6 bases). The germline CDR1 and CDR2 sequences are SGHTA and FQGNSA. The CDR3 is made up of 13 amino acids. V was pared by 4 bases and J by 3 bases, with 10 bases between. In nucleotides, the CDR3 is TGTGCCAGCAGCTCGACTAGTGTCTACGAGCAGTACTTC. Translated: CASSSTSVYEQYF.

This chain joins TRBV28 and TRBJ1-1; weak D call: TRBD1 (5 bases). V was shortened by 6 bases and J by 11 bases, with 13 bases between the two germline ends. The length of the CDR3 is 11 residues. CDR1 and CDR2 (germline): MDHEN, SYDVKM. CDR3: CASRAGRRAFF. The CDR3, as DNA: TGTGCCAGCAGAGCAGGGAGGCGGGCTTTCTTT.

V usage is TRBV29-1 and J usage is TRBJ1-2; the match to TRBD1 covers 8 bases. Trimming cost V 5 bases and J 5 bases; bases outside gene matches: 7. This CDR3 is 13 amino acids long. The germline V gene encodes CDR1 SQVTM and CDR2 ANQGSEA. The CDR3 DNA reads TGCAGCGTTAACCGGGACAGGATTTATGGCTACACCTTC. Its translation is CSVNRDRIYGYTF.

The chain links TRBV7-3 to TRBJ2-5, with 7 bases identical to TRBD1. Germline assignment: CDR1 SGHTA and CDR2 FQGTGA. J was trimmed by 2 bases and V by 5 bases; bases with no gene match: 5. CDR3 length: 14 residues. The CDR3 spells CASSPDRAQETQYF. Written as DNA, the CDR3 is TGTGCCAGCAGCCCTGACAGGGCTCAAGAGACCCAGTACTTC. The complete variable domain, with remaining parts taken from reference TRBV7-3 and TRBJ2-5, reads GAGVSQTPSNKVTEKGKYVELRCDPISGHTALYWYRQSLGQGPEFLIYFQGTGAADDSGLPNDRFFAVRPEGSVSTLKIQRTERGDSAVYLCASSPDRAQETQYFGPGTRLLVL.

This chain uses TRBV6-5 with TRBJ1-2; D perhaps matches TRBD1 (6 bases). V was pared by 4 bases and J by 8 bases, with 17 bases between. This CDR3 region has 14 residues. Germline CDR1 reads MNHEY; CDR2 reads SVGAGI. The DNA for the CDR3 is TGTGCCAGCAGTTCGACAGGTTCTCCACGGGGCTACACCTTC. Its translation: CASSSTGSPRGYTF.